The present entry profiles one T cell receptor (beta chain) with its context. There are many counts of this clonotype. Its antigen is unknown. Base qualities are not at hand, and no much larger clone is one base apart. The data originate from a study of T cells in Graves' hyperthyroidism and ophthalmopathy (dated 2019 in TCRdb). For context, the study as a whole: Peripheral blood samples were taken at the time of initial diagnosis, prior to any treatment. To identify TCR V-J signatures that set the groups apart, the researchers used a discovery cohort of 100 patients, made up of 40 to 45 with Graves' ophthalmopathy and some 56 with stable Graves' hyperthyroidism. Whether ophthalmopathy could be predicted prospectively was tested in an independent validation cohort made up of 18 hyperthyroidism patients plus 17 patients who later progressed to ophthalmopathy. The 100 discovery patients were divided at random into training and test sets in a 7:3 ratio. Thyroid tissue and blood T-cell repertoires from more than 5 Graves' hyperthyroidism patients were also compared in the study. After sampling, hyperthyroidism patients received methimazole starting at 30 mg daily, and ophthalmopathy patients received high-dose intravenous methylprednisolone. The paper describes TCR Vbeta CDR3 sequencing of 120 to 150 peripheral blood samples, made up of 43 ophthalmopathy patients, 70 to 75 hyperthyroidism patients and about 17 progressor patients. Overall study results and their limits: Most expanded thyroid clonotypes (frequency above 0.001) were also detected in blood, suggesting blood repertoires may reflect thyroid immune responses. Sample size was not statistically predetermined, and blinding of investigators to group allocation was not performed. Ophthalmopathy was separated from stable hyperthyroidism by a 13 V-J signature model, with just over 85% sensitivity and about 81% specificity obtained in cross-validation and 80%/75% obtained in testing. In validation, progression to ophthalmopathy was predicted by the model with roughly 71% sensitivity and roughly 76% specificity, a median of 6.5 months before onset.

The TCR beta CDR3 regions were amplified from RNA transcripts. The TCR CDR3 was subjected to a first round of RT-PCR using the HTBI primer set and the Qiagen OneStep RT-PCR kit. Libraries were constructed in a second round of multiplex PCR, after which size selection and purification were carried out. Sequencing of the libraries was done on an Illumina HiSeq2000 using paired-end 100 bp reads. Per the original workflow: SOAPnuke was used to process the raw data, with reads discarded if the reads contained adapters or uncalled bases, had a mean Phred below 15, or lacked an exact constant-primer or identifier match. COPE v1.2.5 was used to merge high-quality paired reads, and clonotypes were defined as unique nucleotide sequences. Clonotypes were aligned to IMGT TRBV, TRBD and TRBJ reference segments using MiTCR v1.1. Analysis was restricted to V-J combinations with a frequency above 0.0001, which covered over 98% of repertoires. The TCS score was defined as the ratio of F50 (clonal expansion) to E x V (chaos), calculated using BLOSUM62-based TCRdist between CDR3 peptides within each V-J. Welch's t-statistics and random forest reduced 514 V-J features to 13, which were used in a naive Bayes classifier (R e1071). TCRdb reprocessing: public reads trimmed at Q25 with fastp, clones called with MiXCR, in-frame beta chains kept. Identical CDR3 proteins give one entry, which carries the most common genes and DNA. TCRdb assigned the V and J calls; the authors' analysis was not used. For this sample there are about 520,000 distinct CDR3 sequences; roughly 24% appear just once. The ten largest account for 11% of the sample.

CDR1 and CDR2, looked up from the germline V gene (reference sequence), are DFQATT and SNEGSKA. V is reduced by 2 bases and J by 2 bases, leaving a spacing of 7 bases between them. The CDR3 numbers 12 residues from cysteine through phenylalanine. Only the CDR3 portion is preserved as DNA: 36 bases, with reading frame beginning at the first base. Moderately to severely active disease, a Clinical Activity Score of at least 3, a NOSPECS grade of at least 4, and a duration under 3 months were present in ophthalmopathy patients. The study excluded patients with uncontrolled infections, other autoimmune diseases, pregnancy or lactation. Diagnoses were based on clinical symptoms, serum thyroxine and TRAb, thyroid ultrasound and orbital computed tomography. PBMCs were isolated from 8 to 10 ml of fresh peripheral blood by Ficoll-Paque density gradient centrifugation. Total RNA was extracted using Trizol reagent, and RNA quality was assessed on an Agilent 2100 Bioanalyzer.

The chain employs TRBV20-1 and TRBJ2-7; perhaps TRBD1 is the D gene, with 5 bases matching. The sequence was collected from a woman in her 30s with Graves' ophthalmopathy. The source material was blood. The nucleotides are TGCAGTGCTAGACAGGGAACCTACGAGCAGTACTTC. This encodes CSARQGTYEQYF.